One sample yielded the 5 T cell receptor beta chains listed below, sequenced in a study of circulating and synovial CD4+ cells in juvenile arthritis. Using immunoSEQ multiplex PCR, the repertoire was profiled, and TCRdb retains in-frame clones only, with some absent. The data show around 3,100 clones, under 90% seen once. Sample: CD4+ T cells from synovial fluid. The receptor set was obtained from a human donor with juvenile idiopathic arthritis.

The rearrangement links TRBV29-1 to TRBJ2-2, with TRBD1 as a possible D gene (5 bases). The CDR3 runs to 13 residues. The V gene's germline CDR1 is SQVTM and CDR2 ANQGSEA. V was shortened by 3 bases and J by 1 base, with 6 bases between the two germline ends. CDR3 sequence reads: CSVDRENTGELFF. The CDR3 nucleotides are TGCAGCGTTGACAGGGAGAACACCGGGGAGCTGTTTTTT.

For this clone: At the DNA level, this CDR3 is encoded by other sequences in the same sample as well. The chain employs TRBV18 and TRBJ2-1; D is possibly TRBD1 (5 bases). The CDR3 totals 13 residues. CDR1 is KGHSH and CDR2 is LQKENI in the germline V gene. Trimming left V 6 bases short and J 5 bases short, with 11 bases between. The CDR3 reads CASSPGQDNEQFF. The CDR3 region has the DNA TGTGCCAGCTCCCCTGGACAAGACAATGAGCAGTTCTTC.

This clone was recorded only once. As DNA, the CDR3 is TGTGCCAGCAGTGTGATGGGGGCGCGGTCCTATGGCTACACCTTC. Translation gives CASSVMGARSYGYTF. The chain couples TRBV5-6 to TRBJ1-2; a weak D match, TRBD1 (6 bases). Trimming took 5 bases from V and 4 from J, leaving 18 bases between them. Germline V CDR1 and CDR2: SGHDT, YYEEEE. The length of the CDR3 is 15 residues.

This sequence joins TRBV5-4 and TRBJ1-5, with TRBD1 identical over 8 bases. Germline V gene data show CDR1 as SGHNT and CDR2 as YYREEE (reference sequence). This CDR3 region has 14 residues. V shed 5 bases, J shed 5 bases, and the junction held 6 bases outside the gene matches. CDR3 nucleotide sequence: TGTGCCAGCAGGTGGGACAGGTGTTATCAGCCCCAGCATTTT. It codes for CASRWDRCYQPQHF.

The chain has TRBV6-1 and TRBJ1-6; a weak D match, TRBD1 (5 bases). The V end lost 8 bases, the J end lost 7 bases, and 9 bases lay between the germline ends. Germline V gene sequence: CDR1 MNHNS, CDR2 SASEGT. The length of the CDR3 is 12 residues. The DNA of the CDR3 is TGTGCCAGCCGGGGGGGGAATTCACCCCTCCACTTT. Translation: CASRGGNSPLHF.